This T cell receptor (beta chain) is drawn from a study of immune heterogeneity within non-small cell lung tumors. Whole-study findings and limits: Both recurring identical dominant CDR3 beta clonotypes and site-unique high-frequency clones were observed across tumor sites within a patient. T-cell receptor beta clonotypes at high frequency differed largely between individual patients.

Bulk tumor genomic DNA constituted the template, at around 590 ng per sample. Primary tumors were biopsied several times each, far apart, intraoperatively. Before undergoing curative surgery, patients had newly diagnosed non-small cell lung cancer that was untreated. A total of approximately 15 patients with newly diagnosed non-small cell lung cancer, all of whom were undergoing surgery with curative intent, made up the donors. CDR3 of TCR beta was amplified by multiplex PCR that used 32 V and 13 J primers. TCRdb itself ran the multiplex PCR reads through MiXCR, one entry per CDR3 protein. The repertoire has some 13,000 distinct CDR3 sequences, around a quarter of them found once; the top ten carry 13%. This clonotype was counted many times. Its specificity is not known. Sequenced input: lung tumor tissue. The clonotype comes from a man in his fifties with non-small cell lung cancer.

The CDR3: CASSLAGSKNGYTF. The DNA for the CDR3 is TGCGCCAGCAGCTTAGCGGGATCCAAGAATGGCTACACCTTC. The genes are TRBV5-1 and TRBJ1-2; D ambiguous. CDR1 is SGHRS and CDR2 is YFSETQ in the germline V gene. The V gene lost 2 bases and the J gene lost 6 bases, with 14 bases spanning the gap. The CDR3 is made up of 14 amino acids. The full variable domain, rest sourced from reference TRBV5-1 and TRBJ1-2, is KAGVTQTPRYLIKTRGQQVTLSCSPISGHRSVSWYQQTPGQGLQFLFEYFSETQRNKGNFPGRFSGRQFSNSRSEMNVSTLELGDSALYLCASSLAGSKNGYTFGSGTRLTVV.